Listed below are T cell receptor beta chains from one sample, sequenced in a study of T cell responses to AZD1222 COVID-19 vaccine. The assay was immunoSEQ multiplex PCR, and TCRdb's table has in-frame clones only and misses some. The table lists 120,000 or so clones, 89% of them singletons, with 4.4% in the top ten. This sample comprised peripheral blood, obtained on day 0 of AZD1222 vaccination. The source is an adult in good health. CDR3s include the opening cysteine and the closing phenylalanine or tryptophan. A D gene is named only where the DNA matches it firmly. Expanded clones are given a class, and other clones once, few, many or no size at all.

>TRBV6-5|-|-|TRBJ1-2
TGTGCCAGCCTCGAGCGAACAGGGCTGTACTATGGCTACACCTTC
CASLERTGLYYGYTF
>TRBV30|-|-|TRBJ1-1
TGTGCCTGGAGGTGGGGAGGGACTGAAGCTTTCTTT
CAWRWGGTEAFF
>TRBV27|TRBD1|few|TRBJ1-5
TGTGCCAGCAGTTTATCGACAGGGATGAATCAGCCCCAGCATTTT
CASSLSTGMNQPQHF
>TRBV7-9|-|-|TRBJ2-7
TGTGCCAGCAGCTTCCCAGGGCGGAATGACGAGCAGTACTTC
CASSFPGRNDEQYF
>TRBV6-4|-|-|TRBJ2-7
TGTGCCAGCAGTCGTAACGGCCCCGGCGACGAGCAGTACTTC
CASSRNGPGDEQYF
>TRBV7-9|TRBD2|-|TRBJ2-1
TGTGCCAGCAGCTTGGCTAGCGGGAGCTCCTACAATGAGCAGTTCTTC
CASSLASGSSYNEQFF
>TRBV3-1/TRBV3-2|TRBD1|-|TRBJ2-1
TGTGCCAGCAGCAACGGGGGACAGGGGTACAATGAGCAGTTCTTC
CASSNGGQGYNEQFF
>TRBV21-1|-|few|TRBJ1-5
TGTGCCAGCAGTAAACAGGGGATCCATCAGCCCCAGCATTTT
CASSKQGIHQPQHF
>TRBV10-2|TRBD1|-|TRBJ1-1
TGCGCCAGCAGTGAGTCGGGAGGGGGCGCGTGGACTGAAGCTTTCTTT
CASSESGGGAWTEAFF
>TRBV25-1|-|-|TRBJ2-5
TGTGCCAGCAGTGAAAACAGGGACCAAGAGACCCAGTACTTC
CASSENRDQETQYF
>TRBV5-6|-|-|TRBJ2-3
TGTGCCAGCAGCTTCGTCAGCGGGACAGCGACAGATACGCAGTATTTT
CASSFVSGTATDTQYF
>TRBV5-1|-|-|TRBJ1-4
TGCGCCAGCAGCTTGATTCCGGAGGAGAATGAAAAACTGTTTTTT
CASSLIPEENEKLFF
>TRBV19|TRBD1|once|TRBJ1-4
TGTGCCAGCAACGCCGGGACAGGGGGTAGGGGTCTGTTTTTT
CASNAGTGGRGLFF
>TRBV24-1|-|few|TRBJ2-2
TGTGCCACCAGTGATTCGACCATGGGCGGGGAGCTGTTTTTT
CATSDSTMGGELFF
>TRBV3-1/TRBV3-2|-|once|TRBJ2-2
TGTGCCAGCAGCCCCCATCCCGGGATGCGGGGGGAGCTGTTTTTT
CASSPHPGMRGELFF
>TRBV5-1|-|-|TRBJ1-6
TGCGCCAGCAGGCTTGGGGCTGGGGGGTTTGATTCACCCCTCCACTTT
CASRLGAGGFDSPLHF
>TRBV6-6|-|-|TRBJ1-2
TGTGCCAGCAGTTACGAGGGGGACTATGGCTACACCTTC
CASSYEGDYGYTF
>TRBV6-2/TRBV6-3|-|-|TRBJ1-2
TGTGCCAGCAGTAATGCTTTAAACGGCTACACCTTC
CASSNALNGYTF
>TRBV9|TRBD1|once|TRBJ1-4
TGTGCCAGCAGCGCCCCAGGGGGACAGTTAAATGAAAAACTGTTTTTT
CASSAPGGQLNEKLFF
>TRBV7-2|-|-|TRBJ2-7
TGTGCCAGCAGCTTAGACCGGTCGTTAAGCTCCTACGAGCAGTACTTC
CASSLDRSLSSYEQYF
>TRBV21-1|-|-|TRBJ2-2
TGTGCCAGCAGCCAGGGGGAACTAGCGGGAACCGGGGAGCTGTTTTTT
CASSQGELAGTGELFF
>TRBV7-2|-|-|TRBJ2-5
TGTGCCAGCAGCCTCTTGACTAATACATTGGGAGAGACCCAGTACTTC
CASSLLTNTLGETQYF
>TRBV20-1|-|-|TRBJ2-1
TGCAGTGCTCCCAAAGGGCGGCAGTTCTTC
CSAPKGRQFF
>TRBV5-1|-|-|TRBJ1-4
TGCGCCAGCAGCTTGGGGGGTTCCGCGGATGAAAAACTGTTTTTT
CASSLGGSADEKLFF
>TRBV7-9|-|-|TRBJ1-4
TGTGCCAGCAGCTTAGATCTTCGGATTAATGAAAAACTGTTTTTT
CASSLDLRINEKLFF
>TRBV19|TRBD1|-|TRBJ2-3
TGTGCCAGTACCGGCACCCCGGACAGGAGCACAGATACGCAGTATTTT
CASTGTPDRSTDTQYF
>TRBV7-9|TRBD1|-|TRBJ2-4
TGTGCCAGCTCAACCGGGACAGGGGATTTGAACATTCAGTACTTC
CASSTGTGDLNIQYF
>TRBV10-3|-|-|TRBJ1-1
TGTGCCATCAGTGAGAAGGAGATTGGAGACACTGAAGCTTTCTTT
CAISEKEIGDTEAFF
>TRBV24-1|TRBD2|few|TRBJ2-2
TGTGCCACCAGTGAAGGACTAGCATCCGGGGAGCTGTTTTTT
CATSEGLASGELFF
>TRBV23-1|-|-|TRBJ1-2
TGCGCCAGCAAGCAGTCAATCATCCTTCGGGACACCGAGCATGGCTACACCTTC
CASKQSIILRDTEHGYTF
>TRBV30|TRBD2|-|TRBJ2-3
TGTGCCTGGAGTCAGGGACTAGCGGAGGCGGATACGCAGTATTTT
CAWSQGLAEADTQYF
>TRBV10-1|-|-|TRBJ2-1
TGCGCCAGCAGTGAGTCCATTAGCGTCTACAATGAGCAGTTCTTC
CASSESISVYNEQFF
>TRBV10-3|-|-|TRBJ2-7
TGTGCCATCAGTGAGGGGCAGGGGAAGTACGAGCAGTACTTC
CAISEGQGKYEQYF
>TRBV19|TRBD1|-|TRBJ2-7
TGTGCCAGTAGTATGGGACAGGGGAGCTCCTACGAGCAGTACTTC
CASSMGQGSSYEQYF
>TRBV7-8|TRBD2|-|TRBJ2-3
TGTGCCAGCAGCTTAGCGAGGGCGGGAGCCCGCGATACGCAGTATTTT
CASSLARAGARDTQYF
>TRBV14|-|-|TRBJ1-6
TGTGCCAGCAGCCAAGAATTTGGAGTTTCACCCCTCCACTTT
CASSQEFGVSPLHF
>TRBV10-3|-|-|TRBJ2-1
TGTGCCATCAGTGGTGGCCTATCCTCCTACAATGAGCAGTTCTTC
CAISGGLSSYNEQFF
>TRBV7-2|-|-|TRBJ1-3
TGTGCCAGCAGCTTAGGCAGGTCCTCGGGAAACACCATATATTTT
CASSLGRSSGNTIYF
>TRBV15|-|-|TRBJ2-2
TGTGCCACCAGCCCCAGAGGCGGGGAGCTGTTTTTT
CATSPRGGELFF
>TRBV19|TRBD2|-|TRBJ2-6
TGTGCCAGTAGTATGGGGGGGACTAGCGGGAGGGACTCTGGGGCCAACGTCCTGACTTTC
CASSMGGTSGRDSGANVLTF
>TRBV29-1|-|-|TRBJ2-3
TGCAGCGTTGGGATGGACTATAGCACAGATACGCAGTATTTT
CSVGMDYSTDTQYF
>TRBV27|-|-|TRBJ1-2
TGTGCCAGCAGTCCCCGACAGGCCCACTATGGCTACACCTTC
CASSPRQAHYGYTF
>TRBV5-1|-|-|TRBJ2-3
TGCGCCAGCAGCTTGGCCTCACCTCAGGGGCGCCCAGATACGCAGTATTTT
CASSLASPQGRPDTQYF
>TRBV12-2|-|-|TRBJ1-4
TGTGCAAGTCGATCCAGGGATAAAGCAACTAATGAAAAACTGTTTTTT
CASRSRDKATNEKLFF
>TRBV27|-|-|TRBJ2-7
TGTGCCAGCAGTCCCCCAAACCCCTTCTACGAGCAGTACTTC
CASSPPNPFYEQYF
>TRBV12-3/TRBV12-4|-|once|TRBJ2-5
TGTGCCAGCAGTACACAAGAGACCCAGTACTTC
CASSTQETQYF
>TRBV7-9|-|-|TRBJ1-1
TGTGCCAGCACCCCTAGAGGGGGGAATGATGAAGCTTTCTTT
CASTPRGGNDEAFF
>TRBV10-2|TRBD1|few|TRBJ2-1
TGCGCCAGCAGGAACGGACAGGCGGTCAATGAGCAGTTCTTC
CASRNGQAVNEQFF
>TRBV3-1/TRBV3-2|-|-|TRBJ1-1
TGTGCCAGCAGCCCCTTTAATAGGACATTACAAGCTTTCTTT
CASSPFNRTLQAFF
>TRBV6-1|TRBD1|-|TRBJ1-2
TGTGCCAGCAGTGAAGCCGGCAGGGGGCTTGATGGCTACACCTTC
CASSEAGRGLDGYTF
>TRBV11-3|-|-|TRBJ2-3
TGTGCCAGCAGCGCCCTAGGGGATACGCAGTATTTT
CASSALGDTQYF
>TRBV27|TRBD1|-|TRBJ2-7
TGTGCCAGCAGTTCTCCACTGCAGACAGGGGGAGGCGAGCAGTACTTC
CASSSPLQTGGGEQYF
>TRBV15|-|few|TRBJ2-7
TGTGCCACCAGCAGACCCCTACGGAACGAGCAGTACTTC
CATSRPLRNEQYF
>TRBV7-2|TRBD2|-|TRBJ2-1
TGTGCCAGCAGCTTGCCTAGCGGTAGCTCCTACAATGAGCAGTTCTTC
CASSLPSGSSYNEQFF
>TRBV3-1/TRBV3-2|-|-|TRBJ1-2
TGTGCCAGCAGCCAATGGTTTCTCGGCTACACCTTC
CASSQWFLGYTF
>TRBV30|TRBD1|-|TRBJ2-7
TGTGCCTGGAGTCCAAAACCCGGGACAGGCTCCTACGAGCAGTACTTC
CAWSPKPGTGSYEQYF